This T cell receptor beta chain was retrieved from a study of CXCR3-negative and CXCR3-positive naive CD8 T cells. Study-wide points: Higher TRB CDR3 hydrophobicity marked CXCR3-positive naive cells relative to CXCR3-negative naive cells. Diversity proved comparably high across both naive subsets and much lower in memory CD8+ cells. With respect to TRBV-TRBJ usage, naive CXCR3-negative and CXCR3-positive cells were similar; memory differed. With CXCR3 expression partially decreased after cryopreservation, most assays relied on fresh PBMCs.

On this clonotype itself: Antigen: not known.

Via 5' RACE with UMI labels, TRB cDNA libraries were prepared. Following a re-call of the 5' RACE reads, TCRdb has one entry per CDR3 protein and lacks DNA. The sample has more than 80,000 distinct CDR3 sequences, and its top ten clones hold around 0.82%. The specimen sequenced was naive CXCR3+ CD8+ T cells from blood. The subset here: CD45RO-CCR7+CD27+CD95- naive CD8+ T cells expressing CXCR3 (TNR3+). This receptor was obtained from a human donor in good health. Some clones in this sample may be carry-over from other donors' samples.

This chain's CDR3 is CSARRRGREQYF. This chain links TRBV20-1 with TRBJ2-7. Germline V gene sequence: CDR1 DFQATT, CDR2 SNEGSKA (reference sequence). The CDR3 has 12 amino acids.